Presented here are 24 T cell receptor beta chains from one specimen sequenced in a study of blood T cell repertoires in COVID-19. The protocol was immunoSEQ multiplex PCR, while the TCRdb copy is restricted to in-frame clones and leaves out a portion. This table holds about 85,000 clones, more than 85% found once. Source material: peripheral blood. These receptor sequences come from a human donor with active COVID-19. The donor label of this sample is uncertain.

This chain uses TRBV4-1 with TRBJ2-3; weak D call: TRBD1 (6 bases). The CDR3 totals 19 residues. In germline, CDR1 is MGHRA, CDR2 YSYEKL. V lost 0 bases to trimming and J lost 2 bases, with 21 bases between them. The CDR3 spells CASSQENQGSVVFTDTQYF. The CDR3 bases are TGCGCCAGCAGCCAAGAGAATCAGGGGTCGGTAGTCTTCACAGATACGCAGTATTTT.

The CDR3 protein is CASSIGGRTDTQYF. CDR3 DNA sequence: TGTGCCAGTAGTATAGGCGGGCGAACAGATACGCAGTATTTT. The rearrangement joins TRBV19 to TRBJ2-3; D may be TRBD2 (5 bases). V was trimmed by 1 base and J by 3 bases, leaving 8 bases between them. Germline CDR1 LNHDA, CDR2 SQIVND (reference sequence). This CDR3 has 14 residues. The variable domain in full, with the rest retrieved from reference TRBV19 and TRBJ2-3, is DGGITQSPKYLFRKEGQNVTLSCEQNLNHDAMYWYRQDPGQGLRLIYYSQIVNDFQKGDIAEGYSVSREKKESFPLTVTSAQKNPTAFYLCASSIGGRTDTQYFGPGTRLTVL.

CDR3 residues: CASSGGPSSTDTQYF. The CDR3 coding sequence is TGTGCCAGCAGCGGGGGGCCCAGCAGCACAGATACGCAGTATTTT. The chain carries TRBV9 and TRBJ2-3, with D possibly being TRBD1 (6 bases). The ends were cut back, 3 bases at V and 0 bases at J, with 11 bases in the middle. The CDR3 spans 15 residues. Per germline, CDR1 SGDLS and CDR2 YYNGEE.

This clone was seen only once. The J gene is TRBJ1-6, the V gene TRBV10-3; D is ambiguous. Trimming stripped 6 bases from V and 6 bases from J, with 9 bases between. The germline V gene has CDR1 ENHRY and CDR2 SYGVKD. This CDR3 has 13 amino acids. CDR3 coding DNA: TGTGCCATCAGGTCGGAGATTAATTCACCCCTCCACTTT. Translation gives CAIRSEINSPLHF.

The chain couples TRBV6-5 to TRBJ1-5, with D perhaps TRBD1 (5 bases). Per the germline V gene, CDR1 is MNHEY and CDR2 is SVGAGI. The CDR3 covers 15 residues. V lost 6 bases and J lost 2, with 14 bases in between. The CDR3: CASRFREEGNQPQHF. The CDR3, as DNA: TGTGCCAGCAGATTCAGGGAGGAGGGCAATCAGCCCCAGCATTTT.

J is TRBJ2-7 and V is TRBV2, with TRBD1 identical over 8 bases. From germline, CDR1 is SNHLY and CDR2 FYNNEI. With 0 bases clipped from V and 5 bases from J, the junction kept 9 bases outside the gene matches. The CDR3 covers 16 residues. CDR3 coding DNA: TGTGCCAGCAGTGAAGCCCCCCCAGGGGGCGCGGACGAGCAGTACTTC. Amino acids: CASSEAPPGGADEQYF.

This rearrangement joins TRBV6-2 or TRBV6-3 to TRBJ1-4; D call uncertain. There are 15 residues in the CDR3. Between the trimmed V and J ends, which lost 0 bases and 0 bases, there was a span of 5 bases. The germline CDR1 and CDR2 sequences are MNHEY and SVGEGT. CDR3 DNA sequence: TGTGCCAGCAGTTACTCAGGAGCAACTAATGAAAAACTGTTTTTT. Its protein product is CASSYSGATNEKLFF.

The genes are TRBV7-3 and TRBJ2-5; 10 bases line up with TRBD2. CDR1 SGHTA and CDR2 FQGTGA come from the germline V gene. There are 16 residues in the CDR3. The V segment lost 4 bases and the J segment 6 bases; nucleotides outside the gene matches: 11. CDR3 protein: CASSSLAAGGFKTQYF. Written as DNA, the CDR3 is TGTGCCAGCAGCTCCTTGGCAGCGGGGGGGTTCAAGACCCAGTACTTC.

The V gene is TRBV29-1, the J gene TRBJ1-2; 7 positions agree with TRBD1. Germline CDR1 and CDR2: SQVTM and ANQGSEA. CDR3 size: 13 residues. The V and J ends lost 8 bases and 4 bases, in that order; junction bases with no gene match: 10. The CDR3 DNA reads TGCAGCATGGTAACAGGGGACGGCTATGGCTACACCTTC. Residues: CSMVTGDGYGYTF. Drawing the rest from reference TRBV29-1 and TRBJ1-2, the complete variable domain is SAVISQKPSRDICQRGTSLTIQCQVDSQVTMMFWYRQQPGQSLTLIATANQGSEATYESGFVIDKFPISRPNLTFSTLTVSNMSPEDSSIYLCSMVTGDGYGYTFGSGTRLTVV.

V usage is TRBV28 and J usage is TRBJ1-5; no reliable D call. The CDR3 consists of 16 residues. Trimming stripped 2 bases from V and 1 base from J, with 12 bases between. In germline, CDR1 is MDHEN, CDR2 SYDVKM. CDR3 nucleotide sequence: TGTGCCAGCAGTTTAGTCTCGGACTCGAGCAATCAGCCCCAGCATTTT. Amino acid sequence: CASSLVSDSSNQPQHF.

The CDR3 protein is CASSTPSSGTALYGYTF. The CDR3 nucleotides are TGTGCCAGCAGTACCCCCAGCTCCGGGACAGCTCTCTATGGCTACACCTTC. The rearrangement uses TRBV2 and TRBJ1-2; 7 nucleotides line up with TRBD1. V shed 5 bases and J 4 bases; nucleotides not matched to a gene: 16. This CDR3 has 17 amino acids. Germline-derived CDR1 and CDR2 are SNHLY and FYNNEI.

This sequence joins TRBV6-5 and TRBJ2-7; 10 positions match TRBD1. The CDR3 runs to 14 residues. V was clipped by 6 bases and J by 6 bases; unmatched bases: 8. Germline assignment: CDR1 MNHEY and CDR2 SVGAGI. Here the CDR3 DNA reads TGTGCCAGCAGGCTTCCGGGACAGGGGATCGAGCAGTACTTC. Its protein product is CASRLPGQGIEQYF.

The rearrangement links TRBV7-9 to TRBJ1-2; D is uncertain. V was cut by 3 bases and J by 4 bases, with 24 bases left in between. In germline, CDR1 is SEHNR, CDR2 FQNEAQ (reference sequence). This CDR3 comprises 18 residues. CDR3 amino acids: CASSFRLNHSGGSYGYTF. As DNA, the CDR3 is TGTGCCAGCAGCTTTAGACTAAACCACTCGGGAGGGAGCTATGGCTACACCTTC.

The chain carries TRBV21-1 and TRBJ2-5; TRBD1 is the table's D call and was not checked against the DNA. TRBV21-1 is given as a pseudogene. The CDR3 runs 16 residues. The CDR3: CASSQALRTGMKTQYF. For the CDR3, the DNA is TGTGCCAGCAGCCAAGCGCTACGGACAGGGATGAAGACCCAGTACTTC.

V is TRBV9 and J is TRBJ1-3; D gene unclear. Germline lookup yields CDR1 SGDLS and CDR2 YYNGEE. V was pared by 0 bases and J by 4 bases, with 11 bases between. The CDR3 covers 15 residues. The CDR3 coding sequence is TGTGCCAGCAGCGTAGGGGCGGGTGTAGGAAACACCATATATTTT. Its translation is CASSVGAGVGNTIYF.

The rearrangement uses TRBV5-1 and TRBJ1-1, with 10 bases matching TRBD1. V lost 4 bases, J lost 2 bases, and 2 bases stayed unmatched. CDR1 and CDR2 from the germline V gene are SGHRS and YFSETQ. This CDR3 is 14 amino acids long. The CDR3 sequence: CASSGDRGNTEAFF. CDR3 sequence (DNA): TGCGCCAGCAGCGGGGACAGGGGTAACACTGAAGCTTTCTTT.

The V and J genes are TRBV11-2 and TRBJ2-3; D is uncertain. Trimming pared 4 bases from V and 3 bases from J, leaving 5 bases between. This CDR3 spans 12 amino acids. Germline V gene lookup returns CDR1 SGHAT and CDR2 FQNNGV. The CDR3 loop is CASSSVTDTQYF. CDR3 DNA: TGTGCCAGCAGCTCCGTAACAGATACGCAGTATTTT.

The gene calls are TRBV11-2 and TRBJ2-3, with TRBD2 matching over 9 bases. CDR3 size: 15 residues. Germline CDR1 and CDR2: SGHAT and FQNNGV. V was pared by 6 bases and J by 4 bases, with 8 bases of the junction left unmatched. This chain's CDR3 is CASSGGGASSDTQYF. The CDR3 DNA reads as TGTGCCAGCAGTGGCGGGGGGGCATCGTCAGATACGCAGTATTTT.

This rearrangement joins TRBV5-1 to TRBJ2-7, with D possibly matching TRBD2 (6 bases). V lost 0 bases and J 1 base, leaving 11 bases between the germline ends. The CDR3 length is 15 residues. The V gene's germline CDR1 is SGHRS and CDR2 YFSETQ. The CDR3 region is CASSLGAGTSYEQYF. The DNA for the CDR3 is TGCGCCAGCAGCTTGGGGGCCGGGACTTCCTACGAGCAGTACTTC. The full variable domain, completed using reference TRBV5-1 and TRBJ2-7, is KAGVTQTPRYLIKTRGQQVTLSCSPISGHRSVSWYQQTPGQGLQFLFEYFSETQRNKGNFPGRFSGRQFSNSRSEMNVSTLELGDSALYLCASSLGAGTSYEQYFGPGTRLTVT.

The chain joins TRBV7-2 to TRBJ2-5, with TRBD2 identical over 10 bases. With 6 bases clipped from V and 4 bases from J, the junction kept 11 bases outside the gene matches. CDR3 size: 16 residues. Germline CDR1 and CDR2: SGHTA and FQGNSA. CDR3 residues: CASRTLSGGAGETQYF. The CDR3 DNA reads TGTGCCAGCAGGACTCTGAGCGGGGGGGCAGGAGAGACCCAGTACTTC. Together with reference TRBV7-2 and TRBJ2-5, the CDR3 gives the full variable domain: GAGVSQSPSNKVTEKGKDVELRCDPISGHTALYWYRQSLGQGLEFLIYFQGNSAPDKSGLPSDRFSAERTGGSVSTLTIQRTQQEDSAVYLCASRTLSGGAGETQYFGPGTRLLVL.

The chain uses TRBV6-2 or TRBV6-3 and TRBJ2-3, with D tentatively TRBD2 (7 bases). The CDR3 spans 15 residues. Germline CDR1 reads MNHEY; CDR2 reads SVGEGT. The ends were cut back, 6 bases at V and 2 bases at J, with 15 bases in the middle. The CDR3 reads CASSWGGPNTDTQYF. The CDR3, as DNA: TGTGCCAGCAGCTGGGGGGGCCCAAACACAGATACGCAGTATTTT.

The chain couples TRBV2 to TRBJ2-3, with a tentative D call TRBD2 (5 bases). Trimming left V 1 base short and J 5 bases short, with 13 bases between. The CDR3 runs 15 residues. From germline, CDR1 is SNHLY and CDR2 FYNNEI. The CDR3 sequence is CASSEGVSRGDTQYF. The CDR3 DNA reads as TGTGCCAGCAGTGAAGGGGTGAGCCGGGGAGATACGCAGTATTTT. Full variable domain (rest looked up from reference TRBV2 and TRBJ2-3): EPEVTQTPSHQVTQMGQEVILRCVPISNHLYFYWYRQILGQKVEFLVSFYNNEISEKSEIFDDQFSVERPDGSNFTLKIRSTKLEDSAMYFCASSEGVSRGDTQYFGPGTRLTVL.

The chain uses TRBV3-1 (or the pseudogene TRBV3-2) and TRBJ2-5, with D possibly being TRBD2 (6 bases). Germline V gene lookup returns CDR1 LGHDT and CDR2 YNNKEL (reference sequence). V shed 6 bases and J shed 5 bases, with 13 bases lying between them. The CDR3 is 13 amino acids. CDR3 amino acids: CASRRDLVETQYF. The CDR3 DNA reads TGTGCCAGCAGGCGGGACTTAGTGGAGACCCAGTACTTC.

The chain recombines TRBV9 with TRBJ2-3; 12 bases align to TRBD2. The CDR3 has 17 amino acids. V was pared by 0 bases and J by 6 bases, with 8 bases of the junction left unmatched. In germline, CDR1 is SGDLS, CDR2 YYNGEE. The CDR3 region is CASSVGTSGNPWDTQYF. The CDR3 DNA follows: TGTGCCAGCAGCGTAGGGACTAGCGGGAATCCTTGGGATACGCAGTATTTT.